A selection of T cell receptor beta chains follows, all from one sample in a study of regulatory T cells in long-lasting Graves disease. TCRdb re-analysed the multiplex PCR reads in MiXCR, keeping a single row per CDR3 protein. The profile shows fewer than 350,000 distinct CDR3 sequences, over 15% of them singletons. Sequencing used peripheral blood mononuclear cells (PBMCs), obtained at new diagnosis, from a patient treated with antithyroid drugs. These receptors originate from a female donor with Graves disease. CDR3s include the opening cysteine and the closing phenylalanine or tryptophan. A D gene is named only where the DNA matches it firmly. Clone size is not always given. Where it is, it says once, few, many or a class for expanded clones.

len | j_gene | abundance | d_gene | v_gene | CDR3nt | CDR3aa
17 | TRBJ2-3 | few | TRBD1 | TRBV24-1 | TGTGCCACCAGTGACTTCCCGGGACAGGGGTACACAGATACGCAGTATTTT | CATSDFPGQGYTDTQYF
18 | TRBJ2-5 | many | NA | TRBV20-1 | TGCAGTGCTAGAGATCCTCTAGAGAGAGCTAGAAGACAAGAGACCCAGTACTTC | CSARDPLERARRQETQYF
16 | TRBJ1-6 | many | NA | TRBV6-1 | TGTGCCAGCAGCCTCGGAGGAAGCTCCTATAATTCACCCCTCCACTTT | CASSLGGSSYNSPLHF
12 | TRBJ2-5 | many | NA | TRBV7-9 | TGTGCCAGCAGCTTAAGCAGTGAGACCCAGTACTTC | CASSLSSETQYF
16 | TRBJ2-3 | NA | TRBD2 | TRBV24-1 | TGTGCCACCAGTGGAGCCGGGACTAGCGGGCCAGATACGCAGTATTTT | CATSGAGTSGPDTQYF
14 | TRBJ2-3 | many | NA | TRBV20-1 | TGCAGTGCTAGTGCGACTTCCAGCACAGATACGCAGTATTTT | CSASATSSTDTQYF
18 | TRBJ2-7 | many | NA | TRBV19 | TGTGCCAGTAGTATCGGTTTTTGGGGCAGCATCTCCATGGGCGAGCAGTACTTC | CASSIGFWGSISMGEQYF
14 | TRBJ2-1 | NA | NA | TRBV20-1 | TGCAGTGCTATGCTGGGGAGCTCCTACAATGAGCAGTTCTTC | CSAMLGSSYNEQFF
14 | TRBJ2-1 | few | NA | TRBV14 | TGTGCCAGCAGCCTTCCGGGATGGGGGGATGAGCAGTTCTTC | CASSLPGWGDEQFF
12 | TRBJ2-7 | NA | NA | TRBV19 | TGTGCCAGTAGTACCGACCGCTACGAGCAGTACTTC | CASSTDRYEQYF
13 | TRBJ1-2 | many | NA | TRBV10-1 | TGCGCCAGCAGTGAGCTGTTAAACTATGGCTACACCTTC | CASSELLNYGYTF
15 | TRBJ1-1 | NA | NA | TRBV7-2 | TGTGCCAGCAGACCGTCGGGGGGGGTGAACACTGAAGCTTTCTTT | CASRPSGGVNTEAFF
16 | TRBJ2-1 | many | NA | TRBV5-1 | TGCGCCAGCAGCTTGGTTCCTGGGCAGATCAGCAATGAGCAGTTCTTC | CASSLVPGQISNEQFF
19 | TRBJ1-1 | many | TRBD1 | TRBV3-1 | TGTGCCAGCAGCCAAGATGAACTCAGTGACCCAGGGGGAAACACTGAAGCTTTCTTT | CASSQDELSDPGGNTEAFF
14 | TRBJ1-5 | many | NA | TRBV6-1 | TGTGCCAGTACCACAGGAGTTAGCAATCAGCCCCAGCATTTT | CASTTGVSNQPQHF
17 | TRBJ2-4 | many | NA | TRBV28 | TGTGCCAGCAGTTTTTGGGTGACAGACCAAGCCAAAAACATTCAGTACTTC | CASSFWVTDQAKNIQYF
15 | TRBJ2-2 | NA | TRBD2 | TRBV11-3 | TGTGCCAGCAGGTGGACTAGCGGGACGGTCGGGGAGCTGTTTTTT | CASRWTSGTVGELFF
16 | TRBJ1-5 | few | TRBD1 | TRBV20-1 | TGCAGTGCTAGAGATTTACCGGGACAGGGTATTCAGTCCCAGCATTTT | CSARDLPGQGIQSQHF
14 | TRBJ1-2 | many | NA | TRBV6-1 | TGTGCCAGCAGCCCGGTCCTCCGGGGCTATGGCTACACCTTC | CASSPVLRGYGYTF
18 | TRBJ2-1 | NA | TRBD2 | TRBV7-9 | TGTGCCAGCAGCTTTCGACCTTCTGGCGGGAGCTCCTACAATGAGCAGTTCTTC | CASSFRPSGGSSYNEQFF
12 | TRBJ2-1 | NA | TRBD2 | TRBV7-6 | TGTGCCAGCAGCGTACCGGGACTAGAGCAGTTCTTC | CASSVPGLEQFF
16 | TRBJ1-6 | many | NA | TRBV27 | TGTGCCAGCAGTTTATCGAATTCCAGGGCTGATTTACCCCTCCACTTT | CASSLSNSRADLPLHF
13 | TRBJ1-2 | many | NA | TRBV6-1 | TGTGCCAGCAGTCCGCAGGTCGACCAGGGCTACACCTTC | CASSPQVDQGYTF
15 | TRBJ1-6 | many | NA | TRBV19 | TGTGCCAGTAGTATGGACCGAACCCTTAATTCACCCCTCCACTTT | CASSMDRTLNSPLHF
15 | TRBJ2-2 | many | TRBD2 | TRBV2 | TGTGCCAGCAGTGGGACTAGCGGGAGTAGCGGGGAGCTGTTTTTT | CASSGTSGSSGELFF
10 | TRBJ2-7 | few | NA | TRBV30 | TGTGCCTGGGGGCAGCTCGAGCAGTACTTC | CAWGQLEQYF
13 | TRBJ2-5 | many | NA | TRBV10-2 | TGCGCCAGCAGTGAATTAGGGCTGGAGACCCAGTACTTC | CASSELGLETQYF
13 | TRBJ2-3 | many | NA | TRBV6-1 | TGTGCCAGCAGAAGCTCTAGCACAGATACGCAGTATTTT | CASRSSSTDTQYF
14 | TRBJ1-5 | many | NA | TRBV24-1 | TGTGCCACCCCAGATAAGGGGAGCAATCAGCCCCAGCATTTT | CATPDKGSNQPQHF
14 | TRBJ2-1 | NA | NA | TRBV5-4 | TGTGCCAGCAGCCCCGACTTAGATATTGTTGAGCAGTTCTTC | CASSPDLDIVEQFF
13 | TRBJ1-1 | many | NA | TRBV12-3/TRBV12-4 | TGTGCCAGCAGTCTCAAGGAGAACACTGAAGCTTTCTTT | CASSLKENTEAFF
14 | TRBJ2-7 | NA | TRBD2 | TRBV28 | TGTGCCAGCAGGAGCGGGAGGACTACCTACGAGCAGTACTTC | CASRSGRTTYEQYF
14 | TRBJ2-2 | many | NA | TRBV6-1 | TGTGCCAGCAGTACCCCTAAGGGCTCCGGGGAGCTGTTTTTT | CASSTPKGSGELFF
13 | TRBJ1-2 | few | TRBD1 | TRBV7-9 | TGTGCCACCACAGGGGATCCTAACTATGGCTACACCTTC | CATTGDPNYGYTF
13 | TRBJ2-3 | many | NA | TRBV25-1 | TGTGCCAGCACTTCGGAGGGTGCCGATACGCAGTATTTT | CASTSEGADTQYF
13 | TRBJ2-1 | NA | NA | TRBV15 | TGTGCCACCAGCAGAGATCCCGCCAGGGAGCAGTTCTTC | CATSRDPAREQFF
15 | TRBJ2-2 | many | TRBD2 | TRBV6-1 | TGTGCCAGGGGAGAGACTAGCCAACCCGGCGGGGAGCTGTTTTTT | CARGETSQPGGELFF
15 | TRBJ2-3 | NA | NA | TRBV18 | TGTGCCAGCTCACCACAGAGTACTAGCACAGATACGCAGTATTTT | CASSPQSTSTDTQYF
14 | TRBJ2-2 | NA | TRBD1 | TRBV29-1 | TGCAGCGTCCGCGGGACAGGGAACACCGGGGAGCTGTTTTTT | CSVRGTGNTGELFF
16 | TRBJ1-5 | many | TRBD1 | TRBV28 | TGTGCCAGTTTCCGGGACAGGGGGCTGAGCAATCAGCCCCAGCATTTT | CASFRDRGLSNQPQHF
15 | TRBJ1-5 | few | NA | TRBV18 | TGTGCCAGCTCACCTACTCCCAGGGAGAATCAGCCCCAGCATTTT | CASSPTPRENQPQHF
17 | TRBJ2-7 | many | NA | TRBV27 | TGTGCCAGCAGTTTATTCTCGACGGGGCAGGGGTGGTACGAGCAGTACTTC | CASSLFSTGQGWYEQYF
17 | TRBJ2-3 | many | TRBD2 | TRBV2 | TGTGCCAGCAGCCCCGTGGGAGCGGGGTCGAGCACAGATACGCAGTATTTT | CASSPVGAGSSTDTQYF
13 | TRBJ2-7 | many | NA | TRBV2 | TGTGCCAGCAGCACCCCGGCCGATAACGAGCAGTACTTC | CASSTPADNEQYF
15 | TRBJ2-2 | NA | TRBD2 | TRBV20-1 | TGCAGTGCAAGGCATAGCGGGAGTGGAACCGGGGAGCTGTTTTTT | CSARHSGSGTGELFF
13 | TRBJ2-7 | many | TRBD1 | TRBV27 | TGTGCCAGCAGTCCAGGGGGACCCTACGAGCAGTACTTC | CASSPGGPYEQYF
15 | TRBJ2-3 | NA | TRBD2 | TRBV5-1 | TGTGCCAGCAGCGTAGCGGGCAGTTCCACAGATACGCAGTATTTT | CASSVAGSSTDTQYF
16 | TRBJ1-1 | medium-sized | NA | TRBV5-1 | TGTGCCAGCAGCTTGGGGGGCCGGGGGTCGAACACTGAAGCTTTCTTT | CASSLGGRGSNTEAFF
15 | TRBJ2-5 | NA | NA | TRBV2 | TGTGCCAGCAGTGAAGGGTGGATATTCCCCGAGACCCAGTACTTC | CASSEGWIFPETQYF
14 | TRBJ1-2 | many | TRBD1 | TRBV30 | TGTGCCTGGAGGCAGACAGGGGGCGCAACCGGCTACACCTTC | CAWRQTGGATGYTF
14 | TRBJ2-2 | many | NA | TRBV24-1 | TGTGCCACCAGTGATCCAGACCACACCGGGGAGCTGTTTTTT | CATSDPDHTGELFF
15 | TRBJ2-1 | many | TRBD2 | TRBV27 | TGTGCCAGCTCCTATGCTCGGGAGGTCGGCAATGAGCAGTTCTTC | CASSYAREVGNEQFF
17 | TRBJ2-1 | many | TRBD2 | TRBV12-5 | TGTGCTAGTGGTTTGATGATAGCGGGAGTCGGCGGAAATGAGCAGTTCTTC | CASGLMIAGVGGNEQFF
11 | TRBJ2-7 | NA | NA | TRBV13 | TGTGCCAGCAGCAAAGCCTACGAGCAGTACTTC | CASSKAYEQYF
14 | TRBJ2-7 | many | NA | TRBV3-1 | TGTGCCAGCAGCCAAGAAACGATAACCTACGAGCAGTACTTC | CASSQETITYEQYF
15 | TRBJ2-2 | many | NA | TRBV6-5 | TGTGCCAGCAGTTACGGCAGGACCCTCACCGGGGAGCTGTTTTTT | CASSYGRTLTGELFF
16 | TRBJ2-3 | NA | TRBD1 | TRBV6-1 | TGTGCCAGCAGTGTTTTACAGGGGGGCTGCACAGATACGCAGTATTTT | CASSVLQGGCTDTQYF
14 | TRBJ1-3 | many | NA | TRBV30 | TGTGCCTGGAGAGAACTAGGACCCCGTAGCACCATATATTTT | CAWRELGPRSTIYF
17 | TRBJ2-4 | many | NA | TRBV28 | TGTGCCAGCAGTTTTTTCTACAGGGCATCGGCCAAAAACATTCAGTACTTC | CASSFFYRASAKNIQYF